What follows are 19 T cell receptor beta chains derived from one specimen sequenced in a study of OX40 agonist ivuxolimab in advanced cancers. TCRdb keeps only in-frame clones here, not all; method: immunoSEQ multiplex PCR. Here the sample spans 12,000 or so clones, around four fifths being singletons. This specimen consisted of CD4+ or CD8+ T cells sorted from blood, obtained in a trial of the OX40 agonist ivuxolimab. The receptors stem from an adult with an advanced solid tumor such as melanoma, head and neck, liver or kidney cancer.

This sequence joins TRBV5-8 and TRBJ2-7; the match to TRBD2 covers 7 bases. V was clipped by 9 bases and J by 2 bases; unmatched bases: 14. Germline lookup yields CDR1 SGHTS and CDR2 YDEGEE. This CDR3 contains 15 residues. The CDR3 loop reads CATPLGRGDTYEQYF. The CDR3 DNA reads TGTGCCACTCCATTGGGGAGGGGAGACACCTACGAGCAGTACTTC. The whole variable domain, remainder taken from reference TRBV5-8 and TRBJ2-7, is EAGVTQSPTHLIKTRGQQATLRCSPISGHTSVYWYQQALGLGLQFLLWYDEGEERNRGNFPPRFSGRQFPNYSSELNVNALELEDSALYLCATPLGRGDTYEQYFGPGTRLTVT.

The V and J genes are TRBV5-4 and TRBJ2-7; D is undetermined. This CDR3 region has 13 residues. The germline CDR1 and CDR2 sequences are SGHNT and YYREEE (reference sequence). Trimming removed 2 bases from V and 3 bases from J, with 9 bases in between. The CDR3 DNA is TGTGCCAGCAGCTTTATGGTCAGCTACGAGCAGTACTTC. Translated, it gives CASSFMVSYEQYF.

The rearrangement links TRBV19 to TRBJ2-4; TRBD1 might be the D (6 bases). V lost 2 bases and J 2 bases, leaving 16 bases between the germline ends. Germline loops: CDR1 LNHDA, CDR2 SQIVND (reference sequence). There are 17 residues in the CDR3. CDR3 residues: CASSITGQPRPKNIQYF. The DNA for the CDR3 is TGTGCCAGTAGTATAACAGGACAGCCACGACCCAAAAACATTCAGTACTTC.

V usage is TRBV9 and J usage is TRBJ2-1, with TRBD2 identical over 8 bases. CDR3 size: 15 residues. The V segment lost 3 bases and the J segment 7 bases; nucleotides outside the gene matches: 9. Looked up from germline, CDR1 is SGDLS and CDR2 is YYNGEE. The CDR3 spells CASSAAGVLWNEQFF. In DNA form, the CDR3 reads TGTGCCAGCAGCGCAGCGGGGGTACTGTGGAATGAGCAGTTCTTC.

The J gene is TRBJ1-5, the V gene TRBV15; 10 bases agree with TRBD1. The CDR3 spans 16 residues. Looked up from germline, CDR1 is LNHNV and CDR2 is YYDKDF (reference sequence). The trim removed 3 bases at V and 9 bases at J, leaving 11 bases unmatched. CDR3 bases: TGTGCCACCAGCAGGGATCGTGGGACAGGGGATTCGCCCCAGCATTTT. As protein: CATSRDRGTGDSPQHF.

The chain has TRBV2 and TRBJ2-2, with 10 bases that match TRBD1. The CDR3 spans 17 residues. CDR1 and CDR2 from the germline V gene are SNHLY and FYNNEI. Trimming cost V 1 base and J 6 bases; bases outside gene matches: 8. The CDR3 spells CASSEVGQGFISGELFF. The DNA for the CDR3 is TGTGCCAGCAGTGAAGTGGGACAGGGGTTTATATCCGGGGAGCTGTTTTTT.

This clone is a singleton in its sample. The chain's CDR3 is CASSDMTSADGYTF. The CDR3 DNA reads TGTGCCAGCAGCGACATGACATCGGCCGACGGCTACACCTTC. The rearrangement links TRBV5-6 to TRBJ1-2, with D uncertain. The CDR3 runs 14 residues. V was trimmed by 4 bases and J by 8 bases, leaving 18 bases between them. Germline V gene sequence: CDR1 SGHDT, CDR2 YYEEEE. Variable domain in full (rest from reference TRBV5-6 and TRBJ1-2): DAGVTQSPTHLIKTRGQQVTLRCSPKSGHDTVSWYQQALGQGPQFIFQYYEEEERQRGNFPDRFSGHQFPNYSSELNVNALLLGDSALYLCASSDMTSADGYTFGSGTRLTVV.

This clone was detected only a few times. V is TRBV12-5 and J is TRBJ2-7; the match to TRBD2 covers 7 bases. The length of the CDR3 is 14 residues. Germline CDR1 and CDR2: LGHNT and FRNRAP. J was trimmed by 3 bases and V by 2 bases; bases with no gene match: 4. The CDR3 region has the DNA TGTGCTAGTGGTTTGTTTCCGGGGGGCTACGAGCAGTACTTC. This translates into CASGLFPGGYEQYF.

The rearrangement joins TRBV27 to TRBJ2-1, with a weak D call TRBD2 (6 bases). The CDR3 loop spans 17 amino acids. The germline CDR1 and CDR2 sequences are MNHEY and SMNVEV (reference sequence). V lost 6 bases and J lost 0, with 18 bases in between. For the CDR3, the DNA is TGTGCCAGCAGGGACCGGGGACTCGCCAGCTCCTACAATGAGCAGTTCTTC. This codes for CASRDRGLASSYNEQFF.

The genes are TRBV23-1 and TRBJ1-1; D not certain. TRBV23-1 is marked as an open reading frame, function uncertain. The CDR3 covers 15 residues. Trimming pared 0 bases from V and 0 bases from J, leaving 8 bases between. The chain's CDR3 is CASSQSRRLNTEAFF. The DNA of the CDR3 is TGCGCCAGCAGTCAATCGAGGAGATTGAACACTGAAGCTTTCTTT.

This chain links TRBV7-6 with TRBJ2-7, with D maybe TRBD1 (6 bases). Between the trimmed V and J ends, which lost 3 bases and 3 bases, there was a span of 12 bases. Looked up from germline, CDR1 is SGHVS and CDR2 is FNYEAQ. The CDR3 has 14 amino acids. DNA for the CDR3: TGTGCCAGCAGCTTGGGCAGGGGAAACTACGAGCAGTACTTC. Amino acid sequence: CASSLGRGNYEQYF.

V and J are TRBV27 and TRBJ2-1; no clear D. The germline V gene encodes CDR1 MNHEY and CDR2 SMNVEV (reference sequence). CDR3 length equals 14 residues. V lost 3 bases and J 1 base, leaving 7 bases between the germline ends. The CDR3 is CASSLDASYNEQFF. The CDR3 DNA reads as TGTGCCAGCAGTTTGGACGCGTCCTACAATGAGCAGTTCTTC.

The CDR3 sequence: CASSPGGTELMNTEAFF. CDR3 DNA sequence: TGTGCCAGCAGCCCCGGCGGGACAGAACTTATGAACACTGAAGCTTTCTTT. The V call is TRBV11-3, the J call TRBJ1-1, with 7 bases lining up with TRBD1. V shed 5 bases, J shed 0 bases, and the junction held 12 bases outside the gene matches. Germline CDR1 and CDR2: SGHNT and YENEEA. CDR3 length: 17 amino acids.

The gene calls are TRBV28 and TRBJ1-1; D gene ambiguous. The CDR3 totals 12 residues. Germline CDR1 and CDR2: MDHEN and SYDVKM. The V end lost 8 bases, the J end lost 2 bases, and 9 bases lay between the germline ends. CDR3 in DNA: TGTGCCAGCGGACCAGATAACACTGAAGCTTTCTTT. This translates into CASGPDNTEAFF.

In the case of this clone: Its ends do not fully match the called genes, so a read error is possible. At the DNA level, this CDR3 is encoded by other sequences in the same sample as well. This sequence joins TRBV6-6 and TRBJ2-2; the D call may be TRBD1 or TRBD2 (5 bases each). Germline CDR1 and CDR2: MNHNY and SVGAGI (reference sequence). The CDR3 consists of 13 residues. CDR3 protein: CASAGTNTGELFF. The CDR3 bases are TGTGCCAGTGCCGGGACGAACACTGGGGAGCTGTTTTTT.

The chain combines TRBV10-2 with TRBJ2-1; 10 bases line up with TRBD2. The CDR3 extends over 19 amino acids. Trimming removed 2 bases from V and 4 bases from J; junction bases left unmatched: 14. Germline CDR1 is WSHSY and CDR2 is SAAADI. The CDR3, as DNA: TGCGCCAGCAGTGAGAGTAGCGGGGGGCCCGGAGCTCTGTACAATGAGCAGTTCTTC. Residues: CASSESSGGPGALYNEQFF.

V is TRBV5-1 and J is TRBJ1-1, with 11 bases matching TRBD1. V lost 4 bases to trimming and J lost 6 bases; unmatched junction nucleotides: 5. CDR3 length equals 14 residues. CDR1 and CDR2 (germline): SGHRS, YFSETQ. DNA for the CDR3: TGCGCCAGCAGCCCGGGACAGGGGGTGGCTGAAGCTTTCTTT. Encoded protein: CASSPGQGVAEAFF.

With regard to this clone: One junction end disagrees with the germline gene, perhaps due to a read error. This sequence joins TRBV19 and TRBJ2-1; 9 positions match TRBD2. CDR1 LNHDA and CDR2 SQIVND come from the germline V gene (reference sequence). This CDR3 has 15 residues. The CDR3 DNA is TGTGCCAGTAGTATCCGCGGGGGGGTCTACAATGGGCAGTTCTTC. Encoded protein: CASSIRGGVYNGQFF.

The V call is TRBV5-8, the J call TRBJ2-5; 8 bases agree with TRBD1. The CDR3 runs 15 residues. V lost 4 bases and J lost 4; bases outside the gene matches: 9. Germline V gives CDR1 SGHTS, CDR2 YDEGEE. DNA of the CDR3: TGTGCCAGCAGCGATGATCAGACAGGGGTAGAGACCCAGTACTTC. The encoded protein is CASSDDQTGVETQYF. The variable domain in full, completed from reference TRBV5-8 and TRBJ2-5, reads EAGVTQSPTHLIKTRGQQATLRCSPISGHTSVYWYQQALGLGLQFLLWYDEGEERNRGNFPPRFSGRQFPNYSSELNVNALELEDSALYLCASSDDQTGVETQYFGPGTRLLVL.